There are a few counts of the clone carrying this T cell receptor beta chain. Its target is unknown. The data were taken from a study of T cells in Graves' hyperthyroidism and ophthalmopathy. Thyroid ultrasound and orbital computed tomography, with clinical symptoms and serum thyroxine and TRAb, informed diagnoses. Fresh peripheral blood, approximately 9.6 ml, yielded the PBMCs. Whole-study results and caveats: In the blood, most expanded thyroid clonotypes above 0.001 appeared as well.

Template material for amplifying TCR beta CDR3 regions consisted of RNA transcripts. The HTBI primer set served for first-round RT-PCR of the TCR CDR3. Each CDR3 protein is one row after TCRdb ran MiXCR on the multiplex PCR reads. The table has about 500,000 distinct CDR3 sequences, roughly 15% seen once; the top ten hold approximately 16%. Trimming took 2 bases from V and 10 from J, leaving 24 bases between them. Germline V CDR1 and CDR2: MNHEY, SVGAGI. The CDR3 is 17 amino acids. This chain links TRBV6-5 with TRBJ1-5, with a possible D match to TRBD1 (5 bases). This TCR was recovered from a woman between 18 and 29 years old with Graves' ophthalmopathy. The material sequenced was blood. Here the CDR3 reads CASSYGLPQGGSTPQHF. CDR3 DNA: TGTGCCAGCAGTTACGGCCTTCCGCAGGGTGGGTCGACCCCCCAGCATTTT.